These 8 T cell receptor beta chains originate from one sample sequenced in a study of T cell responses to AZD1222 COVID-19 vaccine. The data were produced by immunoSEQ multiplex PCR, yet TCRdb's version contains in-frame clones alone and is incomplete. Of 130,000 or so clones in the sample, approximately 84% were seen once. The material sequenced was peripheral blood, taken on day 0 of AZD1222 vaccination. All receptors derive from an adult in good health.

This clone was found once. The rearrangement uses TRBV5-1 and TRBJ1-1, with D tentatively TRBD1 (5 bases). Trimming cost V 2 bases and J 1 base, with 9 bases left between them. The CDR3 totals 14 residues. Germline V gene data show CDR1 as SGHRS and CDR2 as YFSETQ. CDR3: CASSFQQENTEAFF. As DNA, the CDR3 is TGCGCCAGCAGCTTTCAACAGGAGAACACTGAAGCTTTCTTT.

This chain connects TRBV27 to TRBJ1-4; no firm D call. Germline lookup yields CDR1 MNHEY and CDR2 SMNVEV (reference sequence). V lost 6 bases, J lost 10 bases, and 15 bases lay in between. The CDR3 extends over 13 amino acids. CDR3 bases: TGTGCCAGCAGCGCGTCACTCACCGGAAAACTGTTTTTT. Translation: CASSASLTGKLFF.

In the case of this clone: The sample has other DNA sequences that encode this CDR3 too. The chain recombines TRBV6-5 with TRBJ1-5; D is possibly TRBD1 (5 bases). V was pared by 4 bases and J by 3 bases, with 10 bases between. The length of the CDR3 is 14 residues. Germline V gene data show CDR1 as MNHEY and CDR2 as SVGAGI. The CDR3 DNA is TGTGCCAGCAGTTCCCCAGGGATCAATCAGCCCCAGCATTTT. Residues: CASSSPGINQPQHF.

This clone appeared a few times. The V and J genes are TRBV14 and TRBJ1-5, with D possibly matching TRBD1 (6 bases). V was shortened by 0 bases and J by 2 bases, with 14 bases between the two germline ends. Germline CDR1 SGHDN, CDR2 FVKESK. The CDR3 covers 17 residues. As DNA, the CDR3 is TGTGCCAGCAGCCAAGAGGTCGGGGGCAGGGGCAATCAGCCCCAGCATTTT. Protein: CASSQEVGGRGNQPQHF.

This chain joins TRBV4-1 and TRBJ1-5, with a possible D match to TRBD1 (5 bases). In germline, CDR1 is MGHRA, CDR2 YSYEKL. Trimming left V 0 bases short and J 11 bases short, with 17 bases between. The length of the CDR3 is 15 residues. DNA for the CDR3: TGCGCCAGCAGCCAAGAGCGGGGCACCATGTCGTCCCAGCATTTT. It codes for CASSQERGTMSSQHF.

The chain links TRBV10-3 to TRBJ1-1, with unresolved D. Trimming removed 5 bases at V and 0 bases at J, with 10 bases between. Germline V gene lookup returns CDR1 ENHRY and CDR2 SYGVKD. This CDR3 comprises 14 residues. The DNA for the CDR3 is TGTGCCATCAGTCCAGTTGAAATGAACACTGAAGCTTTCTTT. It yields the protein CAISPVEMNTEAFF.

The V call is TRBV5-1, the J call TRBJ1-4, with D unclear. The CDR3 has 14 residues. Between the trimmed V and J ends, which lost 0 bases and 1 base, there was a span of 4 bases. The germline V gene encodes CDR1 SGHRS and CDR2 YFSETQ. Here the CDR3 reads CASSLVGTNEKLFF. The CDR3 DNA reads as TGCGCCAGCAGCTTGGTGGGAACTAATGAAAAACTGTTTTTT.

The chain combines TRBV10-2 with TRBJ1-2, with 7 bases identical to TRBD1. Germline lookup yields CDR1 WSHSY and CDR2 SAAADI. V lost 4 bases to trimming and J lost 2 bases; unmatched junction nucleotides: 4. The CDR3 runs 14 residues. The CDR3 nucleotides read TGCGCCAGCAGTGTCCTGGGACAGAACTATGGCTACACCTTC. Amino acid sequence: CASSVLGQNYGYTF.